This T cell receptor (beta chain) was sequenced in a study of Ad26.COV2.S vaccination and SARS-CoV-2 variants (TCRdb year 2021). A note on the overall study: Vaccine-arm donors came from COV1001, a multicentre, randomized, double-blind, placebo-controlled phase I-IIa trial of Ad26.COV2.S in healthy adults. Trial participants were randomized into five groups of five: low-dose or high-dose Ad26.COV2.S given once or twice, or placebo on both occasions. A total of 32 samples were included in the TCR-sequenced set, comprising about 20 Ad26.COV2.S vaccine recipients, 5 placebo recipients and 8 SARS-CoV-2 convalescent individuals. Blinding of investigators to trial group allocation was maintained during experiments and outcome assessment. TCRbeta repertoire sequencing served as the tool for gauging how specific and how broad the SARS-CoV-2-reactive T cell receptors were following Ad26.COV2.S vaccination. Ad26.COV2.S was administered intramuscularly at 5 x 10^10 or 1 x 10^11 viral particles, either as a single shot or as two shots given 56 days apart.

The immunoSEQ Assay was the method used to sequence TCRbeta CDR3 regions. After extraction, genomic DNA underwent amplification by bias-controlled multiplex PCR, followed by high-throughput sequencing. The paper's processing steps were these. To quantify the absolute abundance of every unique TCRbeta CDR3 region, sequences were collapsed and filtered. T cell fraction was estimated by normalizing TCRbeta template counts to usable DNA, which was measured by amplifying reference genes present in all nucleated cells. Repertoire TCRs were annotated as SARS-CoV-2-specific by exact matching of V gene, CDR3 amino acid sequence and J gene to a known reactive TCR set. The reference SARS-CoV-2 TCR set was obtained from MIRA and was filtered for enrichment in COVID-19-positive ImmuneCODE repertoires, whereby public or cross-reactive TCRs were removed. Using the MIRA antigens, annotated TCRs were further analysed by specific ORF or by position within an ORF. Depth was the summed frequency of annotated unique rearrangements, while breadth was defined as annotated unique rearrangements over total unique productive rearrangements. Two-sided Wilcoxon rank-sum tests were applied when comparing TCR breadth between groups. TCRdb obtained this table from immuneACCESS and retained in-frame rearrangements with V and J assigned. These tables miss some clones; where compared with another copy, unresolved V genes account for less than half of the shortfall, and the remainder is unexplained. That table supplies the V and J calls and clone size; D and trimming were determined from the DNA. The sample yields around 380,000 clones; less than 90% were counted once. 3.5% of the sample rests with the top ten.

The full study reports these points: Substantial breadth of spike-specific CD8+ and CD4+ T cell responses was reported after vaccination. Higher spike-specific TCR breadth was observed in Ad26.COV2.S recipients than in placebo recipients (P = 0.0014). The study lacked the statistical power to compare responses across vaccine doses or regimens. Vaccine and placebo recipients had similar non-spike TCR breadth, a finding consistent with the vaccine containing only spike. The authors noted that total T cell responses may have been underestimated by the TCR breadth and depth analyses.

To note about this clone: Its recognized antigen is unknown. Base qualities are not provided; no much larger clone lies one nucleotide away.

CDR1 SGHRS and CDR2 YFSETQ are derived from the germline V gene. There are 15 amino acids in the CDR3, from cysteine to phenylalanine inclusive. The retained sequence is limited to the CDR3, 45 bases, with the frame set at the first base. V ends up 2 bases short and J 1 base short, with an unmatched junction base count of 1. The intended sense of this specimen's treatment or condition label: around 19 received Ad26.COV2.S at low or high dose, single or two shots; 5 received placebo; per-sample allocation not given. For vaccine and placebo recipients, the sequenced repertoires came from samples collected on day 63 after the first injection. Between 29 July and 7 August 2020, Cohort 1b enrolled fewer than 30 adults aged 18-55 years at one site in Boston, USA. Ad26.COV2.S was a replication-incompetent adenovirus type 26 vector expressing a prefusion-stabilized SARS-CoV-2 spike protein from the original Wuhan strain.

This receptor was identified in a person aged 18-60 years who received the Ad26.COV2.S COVID-19 vaccine or a placebo. The material sequenced was peripheral blood, taken in a trial of Ad26.COV2.S vaccine versus placebo. The chain is made from TRBV5-1 and TRBJ2-7, and TRBD2 matches 12 of the central bases. The sequenced DNA: TGCGCCAGCAGCTTCGGACTAGCGGGGTCCTACGAGCAGTACTTC. Protein translation: CASSFGLAGSYEQYF.